This TCR beta chain was captured by sequencing in a study of PD-1 blockade in classical Hodgkin lymphoma. The sample's time point: cycle 4 day 1 (C4D1), after more than five weeks of nivolumab. Each patient's relapse followed autologous stem cell transplantation, and brentuximab vedotin exposure varied. Patients had relapsed/refractory classical Hodgkin lymphoma with complete response, partial response or progressive disease as best response. Repertoires were generated with immunoSEQ multiplex PCR, while TCRdb's copy carries only in-frame clones and drops some. The sample carries just under 65,000 clones, about 92% recorded once. This clone was recorded once. V was shortened by 4 bases and J by 0 bases, with 6 bases between the two germline ends. The CDR3 totals 13 residues. Germline V gene lookup returns CDR1 MGHDK and CDR2 SYGVNS.

The source was peripheral blood mononuclear cells (PBMCs), collected before the fourth cycle of nivolumab. The chain links TRBV25-1 to TRBJ1-1; D call uncertain. The sequence was obtained from a human donor with classical Hodgkin lymphoma. The CDR3 sequence is CASSAAMNTEAFF. Here the CDR3 DNA reads TGTGCCAGCAGTGCCGCCATGAACACTGAAGCTTTCTTT.